This T cell receptor (beta chain) was recorded in a study of beta chain features in type 1 diabetes (dated by TCRdb to 2016 to 2019). With regard to the full study: No differences in mean age, gender distribution, total cell number or subset yield were found between patients and healthy donors. A total of 85 million to 140 million sorted cells were examined across all samples, and the number of cells per subset was strongly correlated with RNA yield. The study compared the TCRB repertoires of sorted circulating CD4+ T cell subsets in recently diagnosed type 1 diabetes patients with those in matched healthy donors. Regulatory and stem cell-like memory subsets were obtained from only 8 patients and roughly eight healthy donors, while naive and central memory subsets were obtained from all 30 or so donors.

In regard to this clone: This clone's antigen is unknown. The sample holds no much larger clone one base away, and base qualities are not on file.

CDR1 is given as MNHEY and CDR2 as SVGAGI, both from the germline V gene. Taken from cysteine to phenylalanine, the CDR3 has 15 residues. Just CDR3 DNA is preserved here, 45 bases in frame from base 1. V loses 2 bases at its end and J loses 0 bases; junction bases beyond the gene matches: 4. The entire amount of isolated RNA was reverse transcribed using the High Capacity cDNA Reverse Transcription Kit, so the sequenced TCRB transcripts were expressed ones. Deep immunoSEQ sequencing was performed on naive, central memory and regulatory T cell samples, with an average of around 3.5 million total reads per sample. After sorted cells were lysed in RLT buffer, RNA was extracted with DNase-treated RNeasy Micro or Mini kits, with the choice depending on cell number. To prevent cross-contamination, every cell subset was processed on its own, while patient and healthy donor samples were processed together. Using the immunoSEQ multiplex PCR, TCRB sequences were amplified from cDNA into 87-bp fragments spanning the CDR3 region. Sequencing of the amplicons was performed on the Illumina HiSeq platform. The study's own analysis went as follows. Synthetic template baselines were used to correct PCR bias computationally, reads within Hamming distance 2 were collapsed together, and singletons that could not be merged were discarded. Reads were aligned against IMGT so that V, D and J genes, CDR3 length and insertions or deletions at six rearrangement sites could be assigned. Within each subset, clonotype counts were normalized to sorted cell number, after which true diversity and Gini coefficients were computed with the tcR R package. Repertoire sharing was quantified using the overlap coefficient calculated on TCRB nucleotide sequences. TCRdb limited this immuneACCESS table to in-frame rearrangements with V and J called. A share of clones is missing; checked studies link under half to unresolved V genes, and the rest is unexplained. The DNA was the basis for D and trimming; V, J and clone size are from that table. Recorded for this sample are about 180,000 clones; about 13% of them occurred a single time. About 0.66% of the sample goes to the ten largest clones.

The investigation overall reported the following: Because small numbers of individuals were included in the HLA sub-analyses, any influence of HLA type on TCRB rearrangement was left unresolved. Because cDNA was sequenced instead of genomic DNA, activated cells with high expression could be over-represented, although the groups did not differ in activation or CD3 levels. Type 1 diabetes patients showed a moderate but significant shortening of TCRB CDR3 length in all four CD4+ subsets. Fewer insertions and more nucleotide deletions at VDJ recombination sites were observed in patients with type 1 diabetes, implying thymic rearrangement abnormalities. PCR may preferentially amplify shorter templates, but because patient and control samples were amplified and corrected together, any resulting skew would affect both groups equally. Naive, central memory and regulatory TCRB repertoires appeared more similar among patients than among healthy donors.

Each donor gave one peripheral blood draw, around 0.12 L on average, collected into heparinised tubes. A BD FACSAria II and a panel including CD45RO, CCR7, CD25, CD127, CD95 and CD27 were used to sort naive, central memory, regulatory and stem cell-like memory CD4+ T cells. All sorted populations exceeded 95% purity. PBMCs were isolated right away by Lymphoprep density gradient centrifugation and were stained directly, without culture. So that batch effects would be minimized, each experiment stained and sorted samples in pairs, pairing one healthy donor with one patient. Sequencing input: central memory CD4+ T cells from blood. The TCR originated in a woman between 18 and 29 years old in good health. The rearranged segments are TRBV6-5 and TRBJ2-7, and 7 junction bases match TRBD2. The CDR3 region reads CASSYRREVSYEQYF. Here is the DNA: TGTGCCAGCAGTTACAGACGGGAGGTCTCCTACGAGCAGTACTTC.